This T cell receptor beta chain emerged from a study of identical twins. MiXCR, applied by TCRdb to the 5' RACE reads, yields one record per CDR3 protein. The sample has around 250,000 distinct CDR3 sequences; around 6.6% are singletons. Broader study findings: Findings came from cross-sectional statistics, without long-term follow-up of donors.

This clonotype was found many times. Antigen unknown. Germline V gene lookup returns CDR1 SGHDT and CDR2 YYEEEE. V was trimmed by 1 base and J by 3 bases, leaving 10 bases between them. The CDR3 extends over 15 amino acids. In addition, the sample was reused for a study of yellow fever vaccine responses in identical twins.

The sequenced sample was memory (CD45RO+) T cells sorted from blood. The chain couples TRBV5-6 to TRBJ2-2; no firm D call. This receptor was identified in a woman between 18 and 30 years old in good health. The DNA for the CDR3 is TGTGCCAGCAGCTTGCCGTGGGCGCACACCGGGGAGCTGTTTTTT. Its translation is CASSLPWAHTGELFF.